The entry below describes one T cell receptor beta chain. The target antigen is unknown. The CDR3 extends over 15 amino acids. Germline-derived CDR1 and CDR2 are MNHNY and SVGAGI (reference sequence). V was cut by 6 bases and J by 0 bases, with 13 bases left in between. Clones were sequenced by immunoSEQ multiplex PCR, and TCRdb holds only the in-frame ones, with some missing. The sample consists of roughly 64,000 clones, roughly 80% of them appearing once. The data derive from a study of OX40 agonist ivuxolimab in advanced cancers. Study-level information: Patients were treated with ivuxolimab, an agonistic anti-OX40 (CD134) antibody. Patients were infused with ivuxolimab every 2 weeks at 0.01 to 10 mg/kg.

Whole-study results and caveats: CD8+ T cells averaged more expanded clones than CD4+.

The V gene is TRBV6-6, the J gene TRBJ2-3; D unclear. The sequenced sample was CD4+ or CD8+ T cells sorted from blood, obtained in a trial of the OX40 agonist ivuxolimab. The clonotype originates from an adult with an advanced solid tumor such as melanoma, head and neck, liver or kidney cancer. CDR3 region: CASSSVRASTDTQYF. In DNA form, the CDR3 reads TGTGCCAGCAGCTCAGTAAGGGCTAGCACAGATACGCAGTATTTT.